This TCR beta chain was observed in a study of radiation and T cells in renal cell carcinoma. This sample's time point: blood 4 weeks post-SBRT, at nephrectomy. Specified treatment: 15 Gy SBRT to primary tumor, nephrectomy 4 weeks later. Data came from immunoSEQ multiplex PCR; TCRdb stores just in-frame clones and leaves some out. The data show just over 95,000 clones, more than 65% seen once. There are 16 residues in the CDR3. In germline, CDR1 is SGHAT, CDR2 FQNNGV. Trimming stripped 0 bases from V and 4 bases from J, with 13 bases between. This clone was counted a few times. The material sequenced was blood, taken from a patient whose treatment included radiotherapy and nephrectomy. The clonotype originates from a man aged 60-69 years with renal cell carcinoma. V gene TRBV11-2 combines with J gene TRBJ1-3; D possibly corresponds to TRBD1 (5 bases). The CDR3 spells CASSLDPAGTGNTIYF. Here the CDR3 DNA reads TGTGCCAGCAGCTTAGATCCTGCAGGGACGGGAAACACCATATATTTT.